A single sample is the source of the 10 T cell receptor beta chains below, sequenced in a study of blood T cell repertoires in COVID-19. Clones were read by immunoSEQ multiplex PCR, and TCRdb kept only the in-frame ones, dropping some. The sample carries roughly 190,000 clones, about 86% recorded once. Sample: peripheral blood. These receptors originate from a man aged 45-65 years with active or convalescent COVID-19.

This clone was detected only a few times. The V call is TRBV30, the J call TRBJ1-2; unclear D gene. CDR1 and CDR2 from the germline V gene are GTSNPN and SVGIG (reference sequence). The CDR3 is 15 residues long. Trimming took off 0 bases at V and 7 bases at J, with 18 bases between the two ends. CDR3 in DNA: TGTGCCTGGAGTGTACAAAGAAGGGAGGAAAGTGGCTACACCTTC. Residues: CAWSVQRREESGYTF.

This clone occurred a few times. This rearrangement joins TRBV28 to TRBJ2-3; tentative D call: TRBD2 (6 bases). Trimming pared 6 bases from V and 2 bases from J, leaving 18 bases between. The CDR3 runs to 16 residues. Per the germline V gene, CDR1 is MDHEN and CDR2 is SYDVKM. In DNA form, the CDR3 reads TGTGCCAGCAGGGGAGGTCCTGGGCGGGACACAGATACGCAGTATTTT. It yields the protein CASRGGPGRDTDTQYF.

This chain uses TRBV10-2 with TRBJ2-5; D perhaps matches TRBD1 (6 bases). This CDR3 is built from 16 residues. V dropped 3 bases and J dropped 0 bases, with 14 bases sitting between them. CDR1 and CDR2 from the germline V gene are WSHSY and SAAADI. DNA of the CDR3: TGCGCCAGCAGTGATCTGACAGGCCAGTACCAAGAGACCCAGTACTTC. Translating gives CASSDLTGQYQETQYF.

The gene calls are TRBV5-4 and TRBJ2-3; tentatively, D is TRBD2 (5 bases). The CDR3 contains 17 residues. V was trimmed by 4 bases and J by 2 bases, leaving 20 bases between them. Germline V gene data show CDR1 as SGHNT and CDR2 as YYREEE (reference sequence). This CDR3 is CASSTLLDRGHTDTQYF. In DNA, the CDR3 is TGTGCCAGCAGCACCCTTCTCGATCGAGGGCACACAGATACGCAGTATTTT.

The J gene is TRBJ1-6, the V gene TRBV30, with 9 bases identical to TRBD1. CDR1 is GTSNPN, CDR2 SVGIG, per germline (reference sequence). This CDR3 comprises 15 residues. The V segment lost 0 bases and the J segment 7 bases; nucleotides outside the gene matches: 4. The chain's CDR3 is CAWSVVGQGNSPLHF. The CDR3 region has the DNA TGTGCCTGGAGTGTCGTGGGACAGGGAAATTCACCCCTCCACTTT.

The chain has TRBV11-3 and TRBJ1-1; D remains ambiguous. Germline loops: CDR1 SGHNT, CDR2 YENEEA. The CDR3 runs to 13 residues. V dropped 4 bases and J dropped 0 bases, with 6 bases sitting between them. CDR3 amino acids: CASSSQMNTEAFF. The CDR3 region has the DNA TGTGCCAGCAGCTCACAGATGAACACTGAAGCTTTCTTT.

As to this clone: Compared with germline, one end of the junction differs, possibly owing to a read error. The rearrangement links TRBV7-3 to TRBJ2-1; 9 bases agree with TRBD2. CDR1 is SGHTA and CDR2 is FQGTGA in the germline V gene. CDR3 length: 14 residues. The CDR3 sequence: CASSVTLAGHEQFF. CDR3 nucleotides: TGTGCCAGCAGCGTAACCCTAGCGGGGCATGAGCAGTTCTTC.

This sequence joins TRBV20-1 and TRBJ2-1; TRBD2 matches at 8 bases. The CDR3 has 14 residues. With V trimmed by 3 bases and J by 7 bases, 8 bases remained unmatched. Germline V gene sequence: CDR1 DFQATT, CDR2 SNEGSKA (reference sequence). CDR3 in amino acids: CSASSGGASNEQFF. The CDR3 DNA is TGCAGTGCTAGTTCCGGGGGGGCCTCGAATGAGCAGTTCTTC.

The rearrangement links TRBV6-5 to TRBJ1-2, with 9 nucleotides matching TRBD1. Germline V gene lookup returns CDR1 MNHEY and CDR2 SVGAGI. The CDR3 has 14 residues. The junction had 7 bases not matched to a gene; V was cut back by 5 bases and J by 6 bases. CDR3 protein: CASSRLGQGNGYTF. Written as DNA, the CDR3 is TGTGCCAGCAGTCGCCTGGGACAGGGAAATGGCTACACCTTC.

V gene TRBV5-1 combines with J gene TRBJ1-1; D unresolved. The CDR3 consists of 13 residues. The V end was cut by 0 bases, the J end by 2 bases, with 5 bases between. The V gene's germline CDR1 is SGHRS and CDR2 YFSETQ. The CDR3 protein is CASSLDSNTEAFF. The CDR3 DNA reads TGCGCCAGCAGCTTGGACAGCAACACTGAAGCTTTCTTT.